Included here is one TCR beta chain sequence, with context. What it recognizes is unknown. Looked up from germline, CDR1 is GTSNPN and CDR2 is SVGIG (reference sequence). The CDR3 length is 13 residues. V dropped 3 bases and J dropped 6 bases, with 11 bases sitting between them. This sample was taken from a study of T cells after posttransplantation cyclophosphamide. Findings and caveats of the study: After PTCy, TRB diversity resembled that of CNI/methotrexate controls. Later blood repertoires were often dominated by clones from the donor CD8+ memory compartment.

Generated by immunoSEQ multiplex PCR, the TCRdb table keeps only in-frame clones and is missing some. Of some 52,000 clones in the sample, about 86% were seen once. Sequencing was done on a sample of PBMCs. The sequence came from a man aged 25 to 40 with a blood cancer, CMV-positive, and with a related stem cell donor. The J gene is TRBJ1-4, the V gene TRBV30; D remains unclear. CDR3 bases: TGTGCCTGGAGCGGAGGTGTGGATGAAAAACTGTTTTTT. This translates into CAWSGGVDEKLFF.